This T cell receptor beta chain derives from a study of T cells in Graves' hyperthyroidism and ophthalmopathy. Amplification of TCR beta CDR3 regions used RNA as the template. The HTBI set primed first-round TCR CDR3 RT-PCR. TCRdb redid the calling of the multiplex PCR reads with MiXCR, one entry per CDR3 protein. There are some 200,000 distinct CDR3 sequences in the sample; roughly a sixth occur only once, and roughly 49% lies in the top ten. If no ophthalmopathy progression occurred within 18 months, Graves' hyperthyroidism was stable. This CDR3 has 13 residues. Per germline, CDR1 SGHRS and CDR2 YFSETQ. Trimming cost V 0 bases and J 4 bases, with 8 bases left between them.

The chain employs TRBV5-1 and TRBJ2-7; perhaps TRBD2 as D (5 bases). Sequencing used blood. The clonotype originates from a woman in her fifties or sixties with Graves' hyperthyroidism. CDR3: CASSLDGVYEQYF. The CDR3 DNA reads TGCGCCAGCAGCTTGGACGGGGTTTACGAGCAGTACTTC.